The source of this TCR beta chain is a study of blood T cell repertoires in COVID-19. At the level of the study: Sites in the United States, Italy and Spain provided acute and convalescent COVID-19 samples. From T cells, B-cell-depleted T cells, or PBMCs came the material, which was cDNA or gDNA.

Study processing details: Reference gene primer amplification in the assay estimated nucleated cell counts. TCRdb's copy holds only in-frame clones and misses some; the assay was immunoSEQ multiplex PCR. V, J and clone size derive from that table, while D and trimming were established from the DNA sequence. The repertoire consists of over 150,000 clones, with roughly 78% occurring once and the leading ten covering under 2%. The trim removed 10 bases at V and 9 bases at J, leaving 14 bases unmatched. The CDR3 consists of 14 residues. CDR1 MNHEY and CDR2 SVGAGI come from the germline V gene. Sequenced: peripheral blood. This TCR came from an elderly man with acute or convalescent COVID-19. The chain has TRBV6-5 and TRBJ2-1; 8 nucleotides match TRBD1. CDR3 DNA: TGTGCCACCAGCCGCCAGGGGGCTGGGGGTGAGCAGTTCTTC. Translation gives CATSRQGAGGEQFF.